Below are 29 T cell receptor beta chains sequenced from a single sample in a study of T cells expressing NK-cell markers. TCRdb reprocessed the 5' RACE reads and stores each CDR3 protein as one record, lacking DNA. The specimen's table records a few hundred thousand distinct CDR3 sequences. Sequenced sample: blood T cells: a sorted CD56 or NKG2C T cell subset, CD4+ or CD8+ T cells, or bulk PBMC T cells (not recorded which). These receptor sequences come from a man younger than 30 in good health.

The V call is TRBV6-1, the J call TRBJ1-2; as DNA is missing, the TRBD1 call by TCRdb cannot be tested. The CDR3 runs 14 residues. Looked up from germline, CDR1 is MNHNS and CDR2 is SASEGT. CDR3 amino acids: CASSGGTSTGGYTF.

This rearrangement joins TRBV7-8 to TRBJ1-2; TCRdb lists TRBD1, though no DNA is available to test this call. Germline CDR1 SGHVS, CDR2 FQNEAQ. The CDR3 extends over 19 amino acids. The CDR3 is CASSTIGQGVGRGNYGYTF.

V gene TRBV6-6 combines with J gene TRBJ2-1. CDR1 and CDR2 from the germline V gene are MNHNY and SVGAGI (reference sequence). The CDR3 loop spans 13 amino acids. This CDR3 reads CASSYSGSNEQFF.

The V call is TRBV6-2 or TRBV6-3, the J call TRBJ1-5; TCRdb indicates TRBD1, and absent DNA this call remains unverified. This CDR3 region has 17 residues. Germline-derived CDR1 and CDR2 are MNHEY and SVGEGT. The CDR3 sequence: CASSDQRQRSSNQPQHF.

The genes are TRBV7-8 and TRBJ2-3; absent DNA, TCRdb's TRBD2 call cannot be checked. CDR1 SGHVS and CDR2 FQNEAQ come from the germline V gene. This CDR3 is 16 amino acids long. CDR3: CASLLRRTSLTDTQYF.

The CDR3 is CASSSAVADGELFF. This chain connects TRBV6-1 to TRBJ2-2; the TRBD2 assignment by TCRdb is unverifiable without DNA. In germline, CDR1 is MNHNS, CDR2 SASEGT. The CDR3 consists of 14 residues.

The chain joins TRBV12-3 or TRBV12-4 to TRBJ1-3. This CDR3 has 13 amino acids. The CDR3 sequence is CASSVNEGNTIYF.

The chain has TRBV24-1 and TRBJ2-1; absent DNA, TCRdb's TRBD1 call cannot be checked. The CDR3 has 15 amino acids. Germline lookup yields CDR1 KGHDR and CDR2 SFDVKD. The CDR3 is CATSARGLSYNEQFF.

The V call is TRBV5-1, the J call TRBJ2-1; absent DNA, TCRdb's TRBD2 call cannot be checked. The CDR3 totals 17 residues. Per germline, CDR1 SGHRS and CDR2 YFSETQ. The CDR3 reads CASSLSGIADSYNEQFF.

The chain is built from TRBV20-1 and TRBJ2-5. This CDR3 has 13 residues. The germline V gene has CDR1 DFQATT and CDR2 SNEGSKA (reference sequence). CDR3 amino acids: CSARDPYIETQYF.

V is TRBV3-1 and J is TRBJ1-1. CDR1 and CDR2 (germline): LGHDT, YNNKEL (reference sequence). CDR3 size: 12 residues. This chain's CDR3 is CASSQPDSEAFF.

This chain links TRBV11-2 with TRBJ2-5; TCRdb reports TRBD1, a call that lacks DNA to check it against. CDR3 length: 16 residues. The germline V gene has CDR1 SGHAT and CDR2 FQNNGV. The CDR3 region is CASSLFVFRVDETQYF.

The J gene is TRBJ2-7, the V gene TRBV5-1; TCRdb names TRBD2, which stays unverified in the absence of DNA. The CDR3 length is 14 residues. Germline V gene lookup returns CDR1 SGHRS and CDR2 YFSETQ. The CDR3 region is CASSVAGGPSEQYF.

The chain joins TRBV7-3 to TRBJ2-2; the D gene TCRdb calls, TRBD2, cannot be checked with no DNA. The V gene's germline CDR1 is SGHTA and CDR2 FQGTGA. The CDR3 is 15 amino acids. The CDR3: CASSPSFSNTGELFF.

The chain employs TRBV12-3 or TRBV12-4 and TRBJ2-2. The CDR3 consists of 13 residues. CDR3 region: CATKWENTGELFF.

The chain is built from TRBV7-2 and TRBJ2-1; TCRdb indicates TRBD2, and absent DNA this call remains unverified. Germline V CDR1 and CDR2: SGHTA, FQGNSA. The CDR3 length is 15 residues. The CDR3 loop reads CASSSRPRAGYEQFF.

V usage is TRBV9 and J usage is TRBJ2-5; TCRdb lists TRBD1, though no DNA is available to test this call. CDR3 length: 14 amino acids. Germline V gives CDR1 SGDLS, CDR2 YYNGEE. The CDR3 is CASSHRGQGETQYF. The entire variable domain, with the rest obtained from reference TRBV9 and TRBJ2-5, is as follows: DSGVTQTPKHLITATGQRVTLRCSPRSGDLSVYWYQQSLDQGLQFLIQYYNGEERAKGNILERFSAQQFPDLHSELNLSSLELGDSALYFCASSHRGQGETQYFGPGTRLLVL.

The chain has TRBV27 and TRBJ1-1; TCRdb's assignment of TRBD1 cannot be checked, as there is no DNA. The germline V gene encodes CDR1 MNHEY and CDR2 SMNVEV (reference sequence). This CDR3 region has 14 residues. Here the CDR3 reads CASTPVQGYTEAFF.

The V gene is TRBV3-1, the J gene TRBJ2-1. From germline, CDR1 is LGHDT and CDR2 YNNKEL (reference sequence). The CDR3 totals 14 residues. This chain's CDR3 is CASSRIGSYNEQFF.

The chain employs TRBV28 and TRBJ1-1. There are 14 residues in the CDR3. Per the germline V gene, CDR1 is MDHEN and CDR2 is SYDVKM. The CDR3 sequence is CASSLYSAYTEAFF.

The CDR3 sequence is CASSPLTSRESTGNTIYF. V is TRBV18 and J is TRBJ1-3. This CDR3 contains 18 residues. Germline lookup yields CDR1 KGHSH and CDR2 LQKENI.

Here the CDR3 reads CASGRAVSLAGVYNEQFF. This chain connects TRBV5-1 to TRBJ2-1; checking the TCRdb D call of TRBD2 is not possible without DNA. The CDR3 runs 18 residues. Looked up from germline, CDR1 is SGHRS and CDR2 is YFSETQ.

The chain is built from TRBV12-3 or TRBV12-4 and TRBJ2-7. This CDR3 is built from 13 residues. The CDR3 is CASSSMSPYEQYF.

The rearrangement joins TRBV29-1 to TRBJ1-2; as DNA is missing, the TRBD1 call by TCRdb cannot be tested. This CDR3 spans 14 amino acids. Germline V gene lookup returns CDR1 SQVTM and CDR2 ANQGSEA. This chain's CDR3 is CSVDPTGESYGYTF.

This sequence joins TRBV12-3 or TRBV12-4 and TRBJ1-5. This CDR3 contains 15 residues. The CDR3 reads CASTLHAGLNQPQHF.

CDR3 loop: CASSLGGTNEQFF. V and J are TRBV5-4 and TRBJ2-1; there is no DNA to check the TCRdb D call of TRBD1. The CDR3 spans 13 residues. Germline CDR1 is SGHNT and CDR2 is YYREEE (reference sequence).

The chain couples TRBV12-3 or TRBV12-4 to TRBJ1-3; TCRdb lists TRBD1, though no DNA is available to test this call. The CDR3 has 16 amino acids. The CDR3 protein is CASSLGDSYSGNTIYF.

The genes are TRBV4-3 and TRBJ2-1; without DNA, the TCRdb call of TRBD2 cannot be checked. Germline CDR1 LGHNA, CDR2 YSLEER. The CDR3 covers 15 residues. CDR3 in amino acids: CASSQGLARYNEQFF.

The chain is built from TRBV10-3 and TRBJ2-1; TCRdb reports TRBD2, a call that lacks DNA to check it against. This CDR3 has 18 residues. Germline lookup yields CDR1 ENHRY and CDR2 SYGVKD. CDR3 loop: CAFSPRSGRLSSYNEQFF.